Included here is one T cell receptor beta chain sequence, with context. The target antigen is unknown. The data were obtained in a study of OX40 agonist ivuxolimab in advanced cancers. Study overall: Ivuxolimab, which is an agonistic anti-OX40 (CD134) antibody, was administered to the patients. Prior therapy, whether anti-PD-1, anti-PD-L1 or anti-CTLA-4, was allowed, and more than 35% had some.

Assay: immunoSEQ multiplex PCR; the TCRdb copy retains only in-frame clones and omits some. The table records 37,000 or so clones, about 85% of them present only once. Whole-study results and caveats: Some of the nonresponding patients also showed low levels of normalized T-cell clonal expansion. Partly responding patients at 0.1-3.0 mg/kg showed some of the smallest clonal expansion.

This sequence originates from an adult with an advanced solid tumor such as melanoma, head and neck, liver or kidney cancer. The sample was CD4+ or CD8+ T cells sorted from blood, taken in a trial of the OX40 agonist ivuxolimab.

DNA for the CDR3: TGCGCCAGCACTCGCGGGGCCAAGGGCGAAAAACTGTTTTTT. Translated, it gives CASTRGAKGEKLFF. The V and J genes are TRBV10-2 and TRBJ1-4, with D perhaps matching TRBD1 (5 bases). Trimming took 7 bases from V and 8 from J, leaving 17 bases between them. The CDR3 length is 14 residues. Germline V gene sequence: CDR1 WSHSY, CDR2 SAAADI.